The text below deals with one T cell receptor (beta chain). Its target is not known. The PCR contained 60 Vbeta and 13 Jbeta primers. Only in-frame clones appear in the TCRdb table, and some are missing; sequencing was by immunoSEQ multiplex PCR. The profile shows about 190,000 clones, roughly 80% of them singletons. This entry belongs to a study of cytomegalovirus exposure and HLA in healthy donors. Broader study findings: Most likely, a cluster of highly shared sequence variants arose as a sequencing artifact. Later, an analysis showed that TCR beta chains associated with HLA were more clonally expanded than others that were equally common.

With 0 bases clipped from V and 2 bases from J, the junction kept 6 bases outside the gene matches. Germline V gives CDR1 LNHNV, CDR2 YYDKDF (reference sequence). The CDR3 spans 18 residues. Sequencing was carried out using PBMCs. This chain joins TRBV15 and TRBJ2-5; the match to TRBD2 covers 13 bases. The sequence was collected from a woman between 45 and 65 years old in good health and CMV-seropositive. CDR3 DNA sequence: TGTGCCACCAGCAGAGACCGGACTAGCGGGAGAATACAAGAGACCCAGTACTTC. This encodes CATSRDRTSGRIQETQYF.